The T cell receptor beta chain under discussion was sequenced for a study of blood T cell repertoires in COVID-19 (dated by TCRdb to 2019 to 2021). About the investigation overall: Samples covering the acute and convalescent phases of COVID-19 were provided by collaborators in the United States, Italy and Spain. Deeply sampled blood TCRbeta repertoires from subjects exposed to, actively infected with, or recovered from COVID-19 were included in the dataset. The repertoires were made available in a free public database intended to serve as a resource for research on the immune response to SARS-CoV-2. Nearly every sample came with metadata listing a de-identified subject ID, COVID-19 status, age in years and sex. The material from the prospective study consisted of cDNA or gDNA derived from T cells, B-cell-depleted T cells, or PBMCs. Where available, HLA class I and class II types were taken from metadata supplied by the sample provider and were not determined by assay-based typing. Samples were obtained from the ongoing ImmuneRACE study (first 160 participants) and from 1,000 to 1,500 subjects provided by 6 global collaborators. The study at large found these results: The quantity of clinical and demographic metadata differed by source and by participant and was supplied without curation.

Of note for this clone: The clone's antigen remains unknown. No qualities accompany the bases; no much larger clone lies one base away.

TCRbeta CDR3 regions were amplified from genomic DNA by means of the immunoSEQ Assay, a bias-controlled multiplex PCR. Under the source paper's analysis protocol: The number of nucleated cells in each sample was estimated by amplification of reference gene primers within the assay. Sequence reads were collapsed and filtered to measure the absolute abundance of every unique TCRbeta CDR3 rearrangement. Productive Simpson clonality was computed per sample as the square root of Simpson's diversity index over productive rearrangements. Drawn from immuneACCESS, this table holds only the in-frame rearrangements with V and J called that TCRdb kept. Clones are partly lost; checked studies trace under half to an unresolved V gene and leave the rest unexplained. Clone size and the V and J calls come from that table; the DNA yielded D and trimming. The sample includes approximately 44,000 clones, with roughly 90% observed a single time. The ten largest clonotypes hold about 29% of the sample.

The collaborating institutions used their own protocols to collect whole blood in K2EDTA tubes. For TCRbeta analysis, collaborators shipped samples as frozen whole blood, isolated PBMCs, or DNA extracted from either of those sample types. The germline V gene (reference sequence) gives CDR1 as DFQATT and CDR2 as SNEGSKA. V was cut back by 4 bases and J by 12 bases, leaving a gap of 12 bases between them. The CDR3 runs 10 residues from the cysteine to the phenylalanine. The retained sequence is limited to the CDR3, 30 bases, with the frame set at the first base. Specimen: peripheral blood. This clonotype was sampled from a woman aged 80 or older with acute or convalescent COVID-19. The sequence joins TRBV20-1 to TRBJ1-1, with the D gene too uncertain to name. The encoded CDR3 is CSAKIPGTFF. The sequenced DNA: TGCAGTGCTAAAATCCCCGGGACTTTCTTT.